The 23 T cell receptor beta chains listed next were all sequenced from one sample in a study of cytomegalovirus exposure and HLA in healthy donors. PCR involved 60 Vbeta and 13 Jbeta primers. TCRdb keeps only in-frame clones here, not all; method: immunoSEQ multiplex PCR. Of 150,000 to 200,000 clones listed, approximately 70% are singletons. Sequenced material: PBMCs. The receptors originated from a woman under 40 in good health and CMV-seronegative.

This rearrangement joins TRBV27 to TRBJ2-5; possible D gene TRBD2, 5 bases. The CDR3 contains 14 residues. Germline CDR1 and CDR2: MNHEY and SMNVEV (reference sequence). Between the trimmed V and J ends, which lost 5 bases and 7 bases, there was a span of 17 bases. The CDR3 DNA reads TGTGCCAGCAGTCCCCGACCCGCAGGAGGGACCCAGTACTTC. This sequence encodes CASSPRPAGGTQYF.

The CDR3, as DNA: TGTGCCAGCTCACCGTCGGGACAGACCTACGAGCAGTACTTC. Translated, it gives CASSPSGQTYEQYF. J is TRBJ2-7 and V is TRBV18, with 7 bases aligning to TRBD1. The CDR3 totals 14 residues. V was pared by 3 bases and J by 2 bases, with 4 bases of the junction left unmatched. Looked up from germline, CDR1 is KGHSH and CDR2 is LQKENI.

This clone was seen a few times. J is TRBJ2-1 and V is TRBV5-6; TRBD2 agrees at 13 bases. J gave up 5 bases and V 2 bases, and 4 bases lay outside the gene matches. Germline-derived CDR1 and CDR2 are SGHDT and YYEEEE. The CDR3 sequence is 16 residues long. CDR3 nucleotides: TGTGCCAGCAGCTTAAAGGGGACTAGCGGGAACAATGAGCAGTTCTTC. Amino acid sequence: CASSLKGTSGNNEQFF.

In its sample, this clone was seen once. The chain couples TRBV5-6 to TRBJ2-1, with 8 nucleotides matching TRBD1. Germline V lookup: CDR1 SGHDT, CDR2 YYEEEE. The CDR3 has 15 amino acids. The trim removed 3 bases at V and 1 base at J, leaving 3 bases unmatched. The CDR3 reads CASSSDRGSYNEQFF. CDR3 DNA: TGTGCCAGCAGCTCCGACAGGGGTTCCTACAATGAGCAGTTCTTC.

This chain joins TRBV7-8 and TRBJ2-1; D not certain. Trimming pared 5 bases from V and 9 bases from J, leaving 11 bases between. Germline values: CDR1 SGHVS, CDR2 FQNEAQ. This CDR3 is built from 12 residues. Here the CDR3 reads CASSRWSFEQFF. The CDR3 DNA follows: TGTGCCAGCAGCCGCTGGAGCTTTGAGCAGTTCTTC.

This clone was recorded once. V and J are TRBV2 and TRBJ2-5; 9 bases match TRBD1. The V gene end was trimmed by 8 bases and the J gene end by 5 bases; junction bases not matched to a gene: 3. Per germline, CDR1 SNHLY and CDR2 FYNNEI. The CDR3 sequence is 12 residues long. CDR3 nucleotide sequence: TGTGCCAGCGGGACAGGGACGGAGACCCAGTACTTC. Its protein product is CASGTGTETQYF.

The rearrangement joins TRBV4-1 to TRBJ1-2, with 9 bases aligning to TRBD1. This CDR3 region has 15 residues. With 1 base clipped from V and 6 bases from J, the junction kept 6 bases outside the gene matches. CDR1 is MGHRA, CDR2 YSYEKL, per germline. The CDR3 spells CASSQGLGQGHGYTF. CDR3 bases: TGCGCCAGCAGCCAAGGACTTGGACAGGGGCATGGCTACACCTTC.

This clone was counted between two and nine times. This rearrangement joins TRBV5-6 to TRBJ1-2; the D gene is possibly TRBD1 (6 bases). CDR1 is SGHDT and CDR2 is YYEEEE in the germline V gene. CDR3 length: 15 amino acids. V was trimmed by 0 bases and J by 0 bases, leaving 9 bases between them. CDR3 sequence (DNA): TGTGCCAGCAGCTTGGGGGACAAACCTAACTATGGCTACACCTTC. This translates into CASSLGDKPNYGYTF.

The gene calls are TRBV5-1 and TRBJ2-3; 8 bases map to TRBD2. The V segment lost 4 bases and the J segment 5 bases; nucleotides outside the gene matches: 9. The germline V gene has CDR1 SGHRS and CDR2 YFSETQ. This CDR3 is 15 amino acids long. In DNA form, the CDR3 reads TGCGCCAGCAGCCCCGGGCGGACTAGCCTAGATACGCAGTATTTT. It yields the protein CASSPGRTSLDTQYF.

This clone was counted only a few times. The genes are TRBV7-2 and TRBJ2-1; TRBD1 might be the D (5 bases). This CDR3 has 16 amino acids. The germline V gene has CDR1 SGHTA and CDR2 FQGNSA. Trimming removed 5 bases at V and 3 bases at J, with 17 bases between. The CDR3 loop is CASSPGLGALYNEQFF. In DNA form, the CDR3 reads TGTGCCAGCAGCCCTGGATTAGGGGCACTCTACAATGAGCAGTTCTTC.

A note on this clone: The CDR3 end shows no conserved phenylalanine or tryptophan, and so a read error is likely. CDR3 sequence reads: CASSSAAANYGYTL. The CDR3 DNA reads TGCGCCAGCAGCTCGGCAGCCGCTAACTATGGCTACACCCTC. The V gene is TRBV5-1, the J gene TRBJ1-2; D unresolved. This CDR3 has 14 amino acids. The germline V and J ends were trimmed by 3 bases and 0 bases, with 9 bases remaining between them. Per germline, CDR1 SGHRS and CDR2 YFSETQ.

This rearrangement joins TRBV6-1 to TRBJ2-1, with D tentatively TRBD2 (5 bases). Between the trimmed V and J ends, which lost 5 bases and 8 bases, there was a span of 16 bases. The CDR3 covers 14 residues. CDR1 MNHNS and CDR2 SASEGT come from the germline V gene. CDR3 nucleotide sequence: TGTGCCAGCAGTTCTCGCAGGAGGTTCGATGAGCAGTTCTTC. Translation: CASSSRRRFDEQFF.

This clone turned up a few times. V gene TRBV6-5 combines with J gene TRBJ1-5; tentative D call: TRBD1 (5 bases). The CDR3 has 13 amino acids. The V gene lost 10 bases and the J gene lost 5 bases, with 15 bases spanning the gap. Germline V CDR1 and CDR2: MNHEY, SVGAGI. The CDR3 DNA is TGTGCCACCTCAAGGGGCGCCGATCAGCCCCAGCATTTT. As protein: CATSRGADQPQHF.

This rearrangement joins TRBV5-1 to TRBJ1-4; weak D call: TRBD1 (6 bases). Per germline, CDR1 SGHRS and CDR2 YFSETQ. The CDR3 runs to 14 residues. V lost 1 base to trimming and J lost 6 bases, with 10 bases between them. This chain's CDR3 is CASSLQTGHEKLFF. CDR3 nucleotides: TGCGCCAGCAGCTTGCAGACAGGCCATGAAAAACTGTTTTTT.

The rearrangement joins TRBV5-8 to TRBJ2-7; perhaps TRBD1 as D (5 bases). Trimming cost V 1 base and J 5 bases, with 10 bases left between them. Germline V gives CDR1 SGHTS, CDR2 YDEGEE. This CDR3 has 13 residues. DNA for the CDR3: TGTGCCAGCAGCTTGTGGCAGGGCAACGAGCAGTACTTC. Translated: CASSLWQGNEQYF.

The chain joins TRBV2 to TRBJ2-2, with TRBD2 matching over 10 bases. The CDR3 runs to 15 residues. J lost 1 base, V lost 5 bases, and 1 base had no gene match. Germline V gene sequence: CDR1 SNHLY, CDR2 FYNNEI. The CDR3 DNA follows: TGTGCCAGCAGTTTAGCGGGAGGGAACACCGGGGAGCTGTTTTTT. This gives the protein CASSLAGGNTGELFF.

This clone was recorded a few times. V is TRBV13 and J is TRBJ2-7; 7 positions agree with TRBD2. The germline gives CDR1 PRHDT, CDR2 FYEKMQ (reference sequence). The ends lost 4 bases at V and 3 bases at J; junction bases unmatched: 6. This CDR3 is built from 14 residues. The CDR3 protein is CASSSILADYEQYF. DNA of the CDR3: TGTGCCAGCAGCTCCATTCTAGCGGACTACGAGCAGTACTTC.

CDR3 bases: TGTGCCACCAGCAGGCAGACAGGGGTAGTGTTGGCTGAAGCTTTCTTT. Translation: CATSRQTGVVLAEAFF. V usage is TRBV15 and J usage is TRBJ1-1; 8 bases match TRBD1. With 3 bases clipped from V and 6 bases from J, the junction kept 12 bases outside the gene matches. The germline V gene encodes CDR1 LNHNV and CDR2 YYDKDF (reference sequence). The length of the CDR3 is 16 residues.

The rearrangement uses TRBV9 and TRBJ2-7, with TRBD2 as a possible D gene (5 bases). The CDR3 runs to 15 residues. The V and J ends lost 3 bases and 1 base respectively, with 14 bases between them. Germline values: CDR1 SGDLS, CDR2 YYNGEE. CDR3 nucleotide sequence: TGTGCCAGCAGCGCGGGCATCCGGGATTCCTACGAGCAGTACTTC. Translated, it gives CASSAGIRDSYEQYF.

This chain links TRBV5-6 with TRBJ1-1; a weak D match, TRBD1 (5 bases). Trimming pared 4 bases from V and 1 base from J, leaving 23 bases between. This CDR3 region has 18 residues. Germline V gene lookup returns CDR1 SGHDT and CDR2 YYEEEE. As DNA, the CDR3 is TGTGCCAGCAGCCATAAGAGGGGACGGAGGGGTGGGAACACTGAAGCTTTCTTT. It yields the protein CASSHKRGRRGGNTEAFF.

This sequence joins TRBV7-9 and TRBJ1-1; 7 bases agree with TRBD1. Losses at the gene ends were 7 bases for V and 4 bases for J; bases not matched to a gene: 15. Germline assignment: CDR1 SEHNR and CDR2 FQNEAQ (reference sequence). The CDR3 runs to 16 residues. In DNA form, the CDR3 reads TGTGCCAGCACCACTGTCGGAGGGGGCGCCGGCACTGAAGCTTTCTTT. Its protein is CASTTVGGGAGTEAFF.

The chain recombines TRBV5-5 with TRBJ1-2, with 12 bases that match TRBD1. The V gene end was trimmed by 1 base and the J gene end by 8 bases; junction bases not matched to a gene: 9. CDR3 length: 16 residues. CDR1 and CDR2 from the germline V gene are SGHKS and YYEKEE (reference sequence). CDR3 amino acids: CASSLTPGQGAPGYTF. Written as DNA, the CDR3 is TGTGCCAGCAGCTTGACCCCGGGACAGGGGGCGCCCGGCTACACCTTC.

V usage is TRBV5-1 and J usage is TRBJ2-3, with 7 positions matching TRBD2. The length of the CDR3 is 13 residues. J lost 10 bases, V lost 0 bases, and 5 bases had no gene match. From germline, CDR1 is SGHRS and CDR2 YFSETQ. CDR3 region: CASSLAGGSAQYF. The DNA of the CDR3 is TGCGCCAGCAGCTTGGCCGGCGGGAGTGCGCAGTATTTT. The full variable domain, with the rest looked up from reference TRBV5-1 and TRBJ2-3, is KAGVTQTPRYLIKTRGQQVTLSCSPISGHRSVSWYQQTPGQGLQFLFEYFSETQRNKGNFPGRFSGRQFSNSRSEMNVSTLELGDSALYLCASSLAGGSAQYFGPGTRLTVL.